The clone carrying this TCR beta chain was seen more than once but under ten times. Its antigen remains unknown. The CDR3 covers 13 residues. The germline CDR1 and CDR2 sequences are MNHNS and SASEGT. V was pared by 3 bases and J by 8 bases, with 8 bases between. The PCR had 60 Vbeta and 13 Jbeta primers. TCRdb keeps only in-frame clones here, not all; method: immunoSEQ multiplex PCR. The sample shows about 50,000 clones, 80% to 85% of them seen only once. This sample was included in a study of cytomegalovirus exposure and HLA in healthy donors. Study information: Of several hundred genotyped donors, roughly 81% grouped in the Caucasian-associated ancestry cluster. Whole-study results and caveats: Later analysis suggested links between common viral pathogens and several top significant clusters. Follow-up analysis later connected one missense variant in DCLRE1C with trimming of TCR beta V- and J-genes. Rarity characterized most TCR sequences, yet some public TCRs appeared in many donors.

This receptor was identified in a man aged 25-45 years in good health and CMV-seronegative. The sequencing input was PBMCs. V is TRBV6-1 and J is TRBJ1-6; D remains ambiguous. CDR3 coding DNA: TGTGCCAGCAGTGATATTCGGGATTCACCCCTCCACTTT. This encodes CASSDIRDSPLHF.